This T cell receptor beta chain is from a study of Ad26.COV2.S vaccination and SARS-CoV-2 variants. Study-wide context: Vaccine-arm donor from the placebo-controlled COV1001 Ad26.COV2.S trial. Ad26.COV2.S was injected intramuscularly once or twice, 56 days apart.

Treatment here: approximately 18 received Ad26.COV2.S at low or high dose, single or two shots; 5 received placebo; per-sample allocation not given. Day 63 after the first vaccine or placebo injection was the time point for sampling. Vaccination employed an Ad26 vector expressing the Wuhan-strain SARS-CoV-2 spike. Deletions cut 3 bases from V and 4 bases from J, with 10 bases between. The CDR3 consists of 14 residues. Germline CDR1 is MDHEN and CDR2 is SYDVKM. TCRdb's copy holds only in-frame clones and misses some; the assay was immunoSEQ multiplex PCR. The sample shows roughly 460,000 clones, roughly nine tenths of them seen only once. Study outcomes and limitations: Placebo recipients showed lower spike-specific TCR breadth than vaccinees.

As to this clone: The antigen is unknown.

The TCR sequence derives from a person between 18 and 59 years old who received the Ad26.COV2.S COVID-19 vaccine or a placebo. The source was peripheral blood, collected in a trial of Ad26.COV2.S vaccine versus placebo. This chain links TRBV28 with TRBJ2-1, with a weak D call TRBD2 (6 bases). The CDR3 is CASSFAGYYNEQFF. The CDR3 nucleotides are TGTGCCAGCAGTTTCGCGGGATATTACAATGAGCAGTTCTTC.